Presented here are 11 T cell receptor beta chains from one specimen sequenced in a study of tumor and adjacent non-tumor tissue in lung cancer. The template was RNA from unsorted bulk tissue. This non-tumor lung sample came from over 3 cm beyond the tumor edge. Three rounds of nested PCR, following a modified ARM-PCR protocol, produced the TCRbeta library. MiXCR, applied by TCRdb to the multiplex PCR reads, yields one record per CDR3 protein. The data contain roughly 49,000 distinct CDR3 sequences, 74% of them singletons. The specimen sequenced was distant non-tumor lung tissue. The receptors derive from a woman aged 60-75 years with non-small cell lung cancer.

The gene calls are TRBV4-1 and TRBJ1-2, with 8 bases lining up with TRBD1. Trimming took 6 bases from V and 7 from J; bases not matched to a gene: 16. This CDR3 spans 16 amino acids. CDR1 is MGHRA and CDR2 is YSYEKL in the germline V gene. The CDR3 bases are TGCGCCAGCAGTCCCGGCAGGGCAGGGGGCTTAGGTGGCTACACCTTC. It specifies CASSPGRAGGLGGYTF.

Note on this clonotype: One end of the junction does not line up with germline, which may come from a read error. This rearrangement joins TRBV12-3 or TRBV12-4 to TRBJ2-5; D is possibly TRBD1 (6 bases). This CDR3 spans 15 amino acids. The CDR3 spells CVSSLQGRGSETQYF. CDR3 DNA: TGTGTCAGCAGTTTACAAGGCAGGGGCTCAGAGACCCAGTACTTC.

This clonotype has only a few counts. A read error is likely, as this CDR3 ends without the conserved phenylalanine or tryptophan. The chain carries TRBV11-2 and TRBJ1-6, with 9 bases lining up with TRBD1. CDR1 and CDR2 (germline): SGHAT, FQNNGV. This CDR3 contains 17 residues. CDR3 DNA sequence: TGTGACAGCGCTGACTTTGCGAACAGGGGGCCGAGCTCACCCCTCCACTAT. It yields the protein CDSADFANRGPSSPLHY.

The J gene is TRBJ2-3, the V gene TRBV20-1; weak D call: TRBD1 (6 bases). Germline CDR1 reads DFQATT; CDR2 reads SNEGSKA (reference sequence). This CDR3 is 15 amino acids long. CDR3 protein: CNVQDIMGALPTQYF. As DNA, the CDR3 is TGCAATGTGCAGGACATCATGGGGGCCCTCCCTACGCAGTATTTT.

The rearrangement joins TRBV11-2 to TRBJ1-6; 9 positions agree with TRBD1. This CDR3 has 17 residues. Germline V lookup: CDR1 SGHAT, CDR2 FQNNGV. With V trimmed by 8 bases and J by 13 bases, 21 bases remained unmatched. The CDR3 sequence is CASADFANRGPNSPLHF. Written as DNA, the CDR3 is TGTGCCAGCGCTGACTTTGCGAACAGGGGGCCGAACTCCCCCCTCCACTTT.

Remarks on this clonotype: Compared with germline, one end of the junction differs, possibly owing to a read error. The chain's CDR3 is CTSSQDWTAIYGYTF. CDR3 nucleotide sequence: TGCACCAGCAGCCAAGATTGGACAGCCATCTATGGCTACACCTTC. The J gene is TRBJ1-2, the V gene TRBV4-1; the D gene is possibly TRBD1 (6 bases). The CDR3 is made up of 15 amino acids. Germline lookup yields CDR1 MGHRA and CDR2 YSYEKL.

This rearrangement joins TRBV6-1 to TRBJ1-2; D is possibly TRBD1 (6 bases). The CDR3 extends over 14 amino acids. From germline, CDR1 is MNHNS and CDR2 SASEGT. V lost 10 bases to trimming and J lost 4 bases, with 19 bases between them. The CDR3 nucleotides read TGTGCCAACACCGCGGGGGGCACCGGCTATGGCTACACCTTC. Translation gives CANTAGGTGYGYTF.

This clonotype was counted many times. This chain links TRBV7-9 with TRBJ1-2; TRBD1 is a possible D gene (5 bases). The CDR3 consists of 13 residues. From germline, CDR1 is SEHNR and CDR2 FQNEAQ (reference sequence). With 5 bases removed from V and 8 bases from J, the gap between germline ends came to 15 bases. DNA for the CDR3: TGTGCCAGCAGCCCGCAGGGAAAGGAAGGCTACACCTTC. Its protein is CASSPQGKEGYTF.

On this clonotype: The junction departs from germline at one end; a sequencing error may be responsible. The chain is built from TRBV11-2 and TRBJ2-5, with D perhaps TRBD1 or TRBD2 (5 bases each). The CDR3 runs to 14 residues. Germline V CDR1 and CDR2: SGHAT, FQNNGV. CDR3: CASSAGTFQETHYF. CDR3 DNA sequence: TGTGCCAGCAGCGCAGGGACCTTCCAAGAGACCCATTACTTT.

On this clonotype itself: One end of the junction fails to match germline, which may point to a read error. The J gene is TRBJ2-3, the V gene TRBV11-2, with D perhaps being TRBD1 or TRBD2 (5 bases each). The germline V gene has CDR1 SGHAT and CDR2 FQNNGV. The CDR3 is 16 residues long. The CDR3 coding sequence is TGCGCCAGCGGCTTAGCAGGGATGGTTCAAACAGATACGCAGTATTTT. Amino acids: CASGLAGMVQTDTQYF.

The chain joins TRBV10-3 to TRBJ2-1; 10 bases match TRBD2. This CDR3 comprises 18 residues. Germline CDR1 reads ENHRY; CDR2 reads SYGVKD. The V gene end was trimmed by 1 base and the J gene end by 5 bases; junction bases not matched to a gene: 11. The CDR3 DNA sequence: TGTGCCATCAGTGAGTTGTGGGTGCTAGCGGGAGCTGACAATGAGCAGTTCTTC. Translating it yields CAISELWVLAGADNEQFF.